The subject of this entry is one T cell receptor beta chain. Its antigen is as yet unknown. This record belongs to a study of T cells expressing NK-cell markers. For the study at large: It was sorted CD3+CD56-NKG2C+, CD3+CD56+NKG2C- and CD3+CD56+NKG2C+ T cells that provided the TCR beta repertoires.

A 5'RACE template switching approach incorporating UMIs was used to make TCR beta cDNA. TCRdb re-called the 5' RACE reads, yielding one record per CDR3 amino acid sequence without DNA. The repertoire table contains hundreds of thousands of distinct CDR3 sequences. Points from the study as a whole: Leadership of the CD3+CD56-NKG2C+ fraction also belonged to these clonotypes in a handful of donors. Roughly 6 donors had dominant NKG2C+ clonotypes that comprised about 1.0-7.0% of their CD8+ T cells.

This CDR3 has 15 residues. The germline gives CDR1 KGHSH, CDR2 LQKENI. The sequence derives from a woman aged 18 to 75 in good health. The chain couples TRBV18 to TRBJ2-1; TCRdb reports TRBD1, a call that lacks DNA to check it against. The sequencing input was blood T cells: a sorted CD56 or NKG2C T cell subset, CD4+ or CD8+ T cells, or bulk PBMC T cells (not recorded which). The CDR3 region is CASSPTQGNYNEQFF.